The 20 T cell receptor beta chains listed next were all sequenced from one sample in a study of blood T cell repertoires in COVID-19. Libraries were prepared by immunoSEQ multiplex PCR; TCRdb keeps only in-frame clonotypes and omits some of them. The repertoire has roughly 90,000 clones, around 84% of them found once; the top ten carry roughly 37%. The sequencing input was peripheral blood. All receptors derive from an elderly man with acute or convalescent COVID-19.

In DNA form, the CDR3 reads TGCGCCAGCAGCTTGTATTCCGGGGCTGGAAACACCATATATTTT. Translating gives CASSLYSGAGNTIYF. The V gene is TRBV5-1, the J gene TRBJ1-3; no definite D call. Looked up from germline, CDR1 is SGHRS and CDR2 is YFSETQ. The CDR3 has 15 amino acids. V lost 1 base to trimming and J lost 2 bases, with 10 bases between them.

The V gene is TRBV6-6, the J gene TRBJ1-4; unclear D gene. Trimming cost V 0 bases and J 10 bases, with 6 bases left between them. The CDR3 has 12 residues. The germline gives CDR1 MNHNY, CDR2 SVGAGI (reference sequence). CDR3 residues: CASSYSYVKLFF. The CDR3 DNA reads TGTGCCAGCAGTTACTCGTATGTAAAACTGTTTTTT.

The chain recombines TRBV14 with TRBJ2-3, with D perhaps TRBD2 (5 bases). CDR1 and CDR2 from the germline V gene are SGHDN and FVKESK. CDR3 length: 17 amino acids. V lost 0 bases to trimming and J lost 3 bases, with 16 bases between them. The CDR3 sequence is CASSQETWRVRTDTQYF. In DNA form, the CDR3 reads TGTGCCAGCAGCCAAGAGACATGGCGGGTGAGGACAGATACGCAGTATTTT.

The gene calls are TRBV9 and TRBJ1-4; 11 nucleotides align to TRBD1. The CDR3 loop spans 15 amino acids. CDR1 and CDR2 (germline): SGDLS, YYNGEE. After removal of 4 bases from V and 5 bases from J, the junction contained 4 bases not matched to a gene. The CDR3 protein is CASSPGTGGNEKLFF. Here the CDR3 DNA reads TGTGCCAGCAGCCCAGGGACAGGGGGGAATGAAAAACTGTTTTTT. Full variable domain (rest looked up from reference TRBV9 and TRBJ1-4): DSGVTQTPKHLITATGQRVTLRCSPRSGDLSVYWYQQSLDQGLQFLIQYYNGEERAKGNILERFSAQQFPDLHSELNLSSLELGDSALYFCASSPGTGGNEKLFFGSGTQLSVL.

The chain is built from TRBV5-1 and TRBJ2-5; 10 bases are shared with TRBD1. CDR3 length equals 15 residues. The V gene's germline CDR1 is SGHRS and CDR2 YFSETQ. J was trimmed by 3 bases and V by 5 bases; bases with no gene match: 7. CDR3 in amino acids: CASRLFGTGEETQYF. The DNA of the CDR3 is TGCGCCAGCAGATTATTCGGGACAGGGGAAGAGACCCAGTACTTC.

The rearrangement joins TRBV5-1 to TRBJ1-1; D is perhaps TRBD1 (5 bases). This CDR3 has 14 amino acids. Germline-derived CDR1 and CDR2 are SGHRS and YFSETQ. Trimming cost V 5 bases and J 3 bases, with 14 bases left between them. CDR3 sequence: CASRRDFGDTEAFF. In DNA, the CDR3 is TGCGCCAGCAGGCGGGACTTTGGGGACACTGAAGCTTTCTTT.

The chain employs TRBV3-1 (or the pseudogene TRBV3-2) and TRBJ1-1; weak D call: TRBD1 (6 bases). This CDR3 contains 15 residues. V was pared by 0 bases and J by 1 base, with 9 bases between. Germline lookup yields CDR1 LGHDT and CDR2 YNNKEL (reference sequence). The CDR3 nucleotides read TGTGCCAGCAGCCAAGATATACAGGGGAACACTGAAGCTTTCTTT. It translates to CASSQDIQGNTEAFF.

The V call is TRBV21-1, the J call TRBJ2-2; the table's D call TRBD2 went unverified against the DNA. TRBV21-1 is an annotated pseudogene. CDR3 length: 16 amino acids. The chain's CDR3 is CASSTRDRLSTGELFF. CDR3 coding DNA: TGTGCCAGCAGCACGCGGGACCGACTATCCACCGGGGAGCTGTTTTTT.

This clone has a handful of counts. The V gene is TRBV7-2, the J gene TRBJ1-5; D unclear. Germline V gene lookup returns CDR1 SGHTA and CDR2 FQGNSA. CDR3 length equals 13 residues. Trimming took off 5 bases at V and 2 bases at J, with 7 bases between the two ends. This CDR3 reads CASSEPGNQPQHF. Written as DNA, the CDR3 is TGTGCCAGCAGCGAACCGGGCAATCAGCCCCAGCATTTT.

The chain is built from TRBV24-1 and TRBJ2-7, with D possibly being TRBD1 (6 bases). The CDR3 spans 13 residues. Germline V CDR1 and CDR2: KGHDR, SFDVKD. V dropped 3 bases and J dropped 7 bases, with 12 bases sitting between them. This chain's CDR3 is CATSDDRIMEQYF. CDR3 nucleotide sequence: TGTGCCACCAGTGATGACAGGATTATGGAGCAGTACTTC.

This clone was observed a few times. The chain has TRBV7-2 and TRBJ2-3; 9 nucleotides match TRBD2. The V gene end was trimmed by 4 bases and the J gene end by 2 bases; junction bases not matched to a gene: 7. The CDR3 spans 16 residues. In germline, CDR1 is SGHTA, CDR2 FQGNSA. The DNA for the CDR3 is TGTGCCAGCAGCTCAGGACTAGCGTCGTACACAGATACGCAGTATTTT. As protein: CASSSGLASYTDTQYF.

In this sample, this clone turned up once. This chain uses TRBV14 with TRBJ2-5, with D unresolved. The germline V gene encodes CDR1 SGHDN and CDR2 FVKESK. V dropped 4 bases and J dropped 2 bases, with 11 bases sitting between them. The CDR3 is 14 amino acids. The DNA for the CDR3 is TGTGCCAGCAGCCCCCGACAATTACAAGAGACCCAGTACTTC. This sequence encodes CASSPRQLQETQYF.

This clone was seen once. This sequence joins TRBV24-1 and TRBJ2-7, with 7 bases identical to TRBD1. The CDR3 is 15 residues long. Germline V gene sequence: CDR1 KGHDR, CDR2 SFDVKD. Germline trimming cut 3 bases from V and 6 bases from J; bases unmatched to any gene: 10. CDR3 residues: CATSDPARQGSEQYF. The CDR3 nucleotides read TGTGCCACCAGTGATCCCGCACGACAGGGTTCCGAGCAGTACTTC.

The J gene is TRBJ1-1, the V gene TRBV6-6, with D possibly TRBD1 on 6 matching bases. With 5 bases removed from V and 1 base from J, the gap between germline ends came to 11 bases. Germline CDR1 MNHNY, CDR2 SVGAGI (reference sequence). CDR3 size: 14 residues. Here the CDR3 DNA reads TGTGCCAGCAGTCACCGGGACAAGAACACTGAAGCTTTCTTT. As protein: CASSHRDKNTEAFF.

This clone was recorded only once. The chain uses TRBV15 and TRBJ1-5; the match to TRBD1 covers 8 bases. Germline CDR1 is LNHNV and CDR2 is YYDKDF (reference sequence). V was clipped by 6 bases and J by 4 bases; unmatched bases: 8. The CDR3 consists of 15 residues. The CDR3 here is CATRPGTGQNQPQHF. Written as DNA, the CDR3 is TGTGCCACCAGGCCCGGGACAGGTCAGAATCAGCCCCAGCATTTT.

The chain combines TRBV25-1 with TRBJ2-1; 7 nucleotides agree with TRBD1. The CDR3 is 14 amino acids. Germline CDR1 MGHDK, CDR2 SYGVNS. V lost 2 bases, J lost 5 bases, and 3 bases stayed unmatched. The CDR3 bases are TGTGCCAGCAGTGAACCGGGACAGAACAATGAGCAGTTCTTC. This gives the protein CASSEPGQNNEQFF. Full variable domain (outside the CDR3, taken from reference TRBV25-1 and TRBJ2-1): EADIYQTPRYLVIGTGKKITLECSQTMGHDKMYWYQQDPGMELHLIHYSYGVNSTEKGDLSSESTVSRIRTEHFPLTLESARPSHTSQYLCASSEPGQNNEQFFGPGTRLTVL.

For this clone: At one boundary the junction diverges from the germline segment, which might be a read error. The rearrangement uses TRBV6-5 and TRBJ1-1, with 7 bases identical to TRBD1. The CDR3 runs 13 residues. Per the germline V gene, CDR1 is MNHEY and CDR2 is SVGAGI. CDR3 sequence (DNA): TGTGCCAGCAGCGTGACAGGGAACCCTGAAGCTTTCTTT. Amino acids: CASSVTGNPEAFF.

The V and J genes are TRBV7-2 and TRBJ2-7, with D tentatively TRBD2 (5 bases). The germline CDR1 and CDR2 sequences are SGHTA and FQGNSA. Deletions cut 7 bases from V and 1 base from J, with 8 bases between. This CDR3 contains 12 residues. CDR3 in DNA: TGTGCCAGCACCAGAGGGTCCTACGAGCAGTACTTC. This sequence encodes CASTRGSYEQYF.

This clone appeared a single time. The rearrangement uses TRBV13 and TRBJ2-7; D possibly corresponds to TRBD1 (6 bases). CDR3 length: 16 residues. Germline CDR1 and CDR2: PRHDT and FYEKMQ (reference sequence). The ends were cut back, 3 bases at V and 4 bases at J, with 19 bases in the middle. CDR3 coding DNA: TGTGCCAGCAGCTTCAAAGGCCTACAGGGTTTATACGAGCAGTACTTC. Translating it yields CASSFKGLQGLYEQYF.

The chain employs TRBV6-1 and TRBJ1-5; D remains ambiguous. The germline V and J ends were trimmed by 4 bases and 1 base, with 17 bases remaining between them. This CDR3 contains 17 residues. The germline V gene encodes CDR1 MNHNS and CDR2 SASEGT. The CDR3, as DNA: TGTGCCAGCAGTGCCACTCGGGATAAGGGCAGCAATCAGCCCCAGCATTTT. Residues: CASSATRDKGSNQPQHF.